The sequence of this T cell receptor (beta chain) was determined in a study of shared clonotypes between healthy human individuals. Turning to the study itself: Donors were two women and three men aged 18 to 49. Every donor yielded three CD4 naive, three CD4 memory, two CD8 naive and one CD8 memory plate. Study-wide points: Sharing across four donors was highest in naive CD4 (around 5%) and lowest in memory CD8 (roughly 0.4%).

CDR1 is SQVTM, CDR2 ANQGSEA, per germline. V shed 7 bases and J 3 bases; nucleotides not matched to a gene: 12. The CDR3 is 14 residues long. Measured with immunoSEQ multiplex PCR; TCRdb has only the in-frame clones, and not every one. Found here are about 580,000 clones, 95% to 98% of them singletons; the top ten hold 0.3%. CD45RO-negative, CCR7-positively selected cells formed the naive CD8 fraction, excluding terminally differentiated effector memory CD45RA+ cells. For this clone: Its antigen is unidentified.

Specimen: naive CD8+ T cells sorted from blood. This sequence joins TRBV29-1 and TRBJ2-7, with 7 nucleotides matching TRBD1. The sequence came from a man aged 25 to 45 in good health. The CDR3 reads CSARTGKGIYEQYF. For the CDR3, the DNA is TGCAGCGCCCGGACAGGAAAAGGGATCTACGAGCAGTACTTC.